The rows below give T cell receptor beta chains drawn from one sample of a study of blood T cell repertoires in COVID-19. Repertoires were generated with immunoSEQ multiplex PCR, while TCRdb's copy carries only in-frame clones and drops some. Of more than 140,000 clones listed, 80% to 90% were seen once; the top ten hold 7.2%. Material: peripheral blood. These receptors all come from a woman between 50 and 59 years old in a cohort sampled during active or convalescent COVID-19. The CDR3 runs from the conserved cysteine through the conserved F or W. Fields, in order: clone size, D gene, V gene, J gene, CDR3 DNA, CDR3 protein. A D gene is named only where the DNA matches it firmly. The size of a clone is reported for some rows only, either as once, few or many, or as a class for expanded clones.

clone size: .
D gene: .
V gene: TRBV19
J gene: TRBJ2-2
CDR3 DNA: TGTGCCAGTAGTGGAGGGACCCACACCGGGGAGCTGTTTTTT
CDR3 protein: CASSGGTHTGELFF

clone size: .
D gene: .
V gene: TRBV11-2
J gene: TRBJ1-2
CDR3 DNA: TGTGCCAGCAGCTGGAACAGCGGAACGAACTATGGCTACACCTTC
CDR3 protein: CASSWNSGTNYGYTF

clone size: .
D gene: TRBD1
V gene: TRBV5-1
J gene: TRBJ2-3
CDR3 DNA: TGCGCCAGCAGCTTACAGGGGGCGGCTGGGGATACGCAGTATTTT
CDR3 protein: CASSLQGAAGDTQYF

clone size: .
D gene: .
V gene: TRBV29-1
J gene: TRBJ1-1
CDR3 DNA: TGCAGCGTCGCGGGCAGGCCGAACACTGAAGCTTTCTTT
CDR3 protein: CSVAGRPNTEAFF

clone size: .
D gene: TRBD2
V gene: TRBV5-1
J gene: TRBJ2-7
CDR3 DNA: TGCGCCAGCAGCTGGGGACTAGCAAGCTCCTACGAGCAGTACTTC
CDR3 protein: CASSWGLASSYEQYF

clone size: few
D gene: TRBD1
V gene: TRBV7-9
J gene: TRBJ1-3
CDR3 DNA: TGTGCCAGCAGCCTTGGACAGGGCTCTGGAAACACCATATATTTT
CDR3 protein: CASSLGQGSGNTIYF

clone size: .
D gene: TRBD2
V gene: TRBV20-1
J gene: TRBJ2-7
CDR3 DNA: TGCAGTGCTAGTCAGCTTGGGTCCGGGACTAGCGCCTCCTACGAGCAGTACTTC
CDR3 protein: CSASQLGSGTSASYEQYF

clone size: .
D gene: .
V gene: TRBV6-6
J gene: TRBJ2-7
CDR3 DNA: TGTGCCAGCAGTTACGATCCCCAGGGTCTCGAGCAGTACTTC
CDR3 protein: CASSYDPQGLEQYF

clone size: .
D gene: .
V gene: TRBV10-2
J gene: TRBJ1-1
CDR3 DNA: TGCGCCAGCAGTGAGCAGGCGAACACTGAAGCTTTCTTT
CDR3 protein: CASSEQANTEAFF

clone size: .
D gene: TRBD1
V gene: TRBV6-6
J gene: TRBJ2-2
CDR3 DNA: TGTGCCAGCAGTTTAGGACAGGGAAACGGGGAGCTGTTTTTT
CDR3 protein: CASSLGQGNGELFF

clone size: .
D gene: .
V gene: TRBV19
J gene: TRBJ1-6
CDR3 DNA: TGTGCCAGTAGTAGGTCGAGGTCGAGCTCCTATAATTCACCCCTCCACTTT
CDR3 protein: CASSRSRSSSYNSPLHF

clone size: .
D gene: .
V gene: TRBV9
J gene: TRBJ1-3
CDR3 DNA: TGTGCCAGCAGCGTCGCTGACGACAGTAAGGAAAACACCATATATTTT
CDR3 protein: CASSVADDSKENTIYF

clone size: .
D gene: .
V gene: TRBV6-5
J gene: TRBJ1-6
CDR3 DNA: TGTGCCAGCAGTTACTCTCCAGATAATTCACCCCTCCACTTT
CDR3 protein: CASSYSPDNSPLHF

clone size: once
D gene: .
V gene: TRBV2
J gene: TRBJ1-5
CDR3 DNA: TGTGCCAGCAGTGAAACTACAGGTAATCAGCCCCAGCATTTT
CDR3 protein: CASSETTGNQPQHF

clone size: .
D gene: TRBD2
V gene: TRBV7-2
J gene: TRBJ2-1
CDR3 DNA: TGTGCCAGCAGCGAGACAGCGGGGACTGTTTGGAATGAGCAGTTCTTC
CDR3 protein: CASSETAGTVWNEQFF

clone size: .
D gene: .
V gene: TRBV11-2
J gene: TRBJ2-2
CDR3 DNA: TGTGCCAGCACCTCGACACCACCACCCGGGGAGCTGTTTTTT
CDR3 protein: CASTSTPPPGELFF